This T cell receptor (beta chain) was profiled in a study of cytomegalovirus exposure and HLA in healthy donors. Points on this clone: Its antigen is unidentified.

The PCR contained 60 Vbeta and 13 Jbeta primers. Some clones are missing from TCRdb's copy, which holds only in-frame ones; the method was immunoSEQ multiplex PCR. The profile covers about 76,000 clones, with roughly 82% appearing a single time and 12% taken by the ten largest. General study points: One variant, a missense change in DCLRE1C, was linked in a later analysis to TCR beta V- and J-gene trimming. Some V segments, TRBV6-2 and TRBV6-3 among them, were indistinguishable and were therefore excluded.

This CDR3 contains 15 residues. The germline gives CDR1 MNHEY, CDR2 SMNVEV (reference sequence). Trimming took 5 bases from V and 7 from J; bases not matched to a gene: 8. The source is a male donor in good health and CMV-seropositive. Sequenced input: PBMCs. The chain combines TRBV27 with TRBJ2-7, with 13 positions matching TRBD2. DNA of the CDR3: TGTGCCAGCAGTGGGGGACTAGCGGGGTCAATGGAGCAGTACTTC. As protein: CASSGGLAGSMEQYF.